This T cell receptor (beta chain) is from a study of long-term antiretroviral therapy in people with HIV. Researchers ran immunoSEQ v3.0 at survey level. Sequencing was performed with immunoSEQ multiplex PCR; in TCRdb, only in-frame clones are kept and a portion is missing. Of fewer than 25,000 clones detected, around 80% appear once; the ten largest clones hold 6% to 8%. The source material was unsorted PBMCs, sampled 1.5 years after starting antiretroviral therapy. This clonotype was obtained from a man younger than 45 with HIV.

The DNA for the CDR3 is TGTGCCAGCAGCTTGAGGACAGGGCATCAGCCCCAGCATTTT. As protein: CASSLRTGHQPQHF. The V call is TRBV5-8, the J call TRBJ1-5; the match to TRBD1 covers 8 bases. This CDR3 spans 14 amino acids. Germline loops: CDR1 SGHTS, CDR2 YDEGEE. The V gene end was trimmed by 1 base and the J gene end by 5 bases; junction bases not matched to a gene: 2.